The clone carrying this T cell receptor (beta chain) occurred once. The antigen remains undetermined. These data are taken from a study of T cell responses to AZD1222 COVID-19 vaccine. Looking at the study overall: The analysis combined second doses at about 4 or about 12 weeks.

Study results and caveats: The study sampled repertoires only after the peak T cell response. Spike-specific TCR breadth and depth were elevated following two AZD1222 doses.

Data came from immunoSEQ multiplex PCR; TCRdb stores just in-frame clones and leaves some out. The table lists fewer than 150,000 clones, over 85% of them singletons. CDR3 length: 15 residues. With 10 bases clipped from V and 6 bases from J, the junction kept 12 bases outside the gene matches. Germline V gene sequence: CDR1 ENHRY, CDR2 SYGVKD. The sample was peripheral blood, taken on day 0 of AZD1222 vaccination. This sequence joins TRBV10-3 and TRBJ2-2, with 9 bases identical to TRBD2. The receptor's source is an adult in good health. The CDR3 nucleotides read TGTGCCACTCATGAGCGGGAGGACCGAGCCGGGGAGCTGTTTTTT. This codes for CATHEREDRAGELFF.